This T cell receptor (beta chain) comes out of a study of blood T cell repertoires in COVID-19. The wider study: COVID-19 samples collected from the United States, Italy and Spain covered acute and convalescent phases.

In the source study's methods: How many nucleated cells were present was estimated from reference gene primer amplification. The repertoire was sequenced with immunoSEQ multiplex PCR; TCRdb's copy has only in-frame clones and lacks some. V and J calls and clone size come straight from that table; D and trimming were deduced from the DNA. The repertoire has 260,000 or so clones, 65% to 90% of them found once; the top ten carry 4.7%. Germline V gene data show CDR1 as KGHDR and CDR2 as SFDVKD. The germline V and J ends were trimmed by 4 bases and 10 bases, with 10 bases remaining between them. The CDR3 consists of 12 residues.

The chain uses TRBV24-1 and TRBJ1-5; no clear D. The source is a woman between 65 and 79 years old with acute or convalescent COVID-19. Sequenced input: peripheral blood. CDR3 in DNA: TGTGCCACCAGTGACGAAGGGAGACCCCAGCATTTT. It yields the protein CATSDEGRPQHF.